This TCR beta chain came from a study of blood T cell repertoires in COVID-19. Overall study: Acute and convalescent COVID-19 samples came from the United States, Italy and Spain. T cells, B-cell-depleted T cells, or PBMCs provided the cDNA or gDNA that served as material.

V shed 6 bases, J shed 8 bases, and the junction held 9 bases outside the gene matches. CDR3 length: 15 residues. CDR1 and CDR2 from the germline V gene are KGHSH and LQKENI. In the authors' workflow: Reference gene primer amplification in the assay estimated nucleated cell counts. The data were produced by immunoSEQ multiplex PCR, yet TCRdb's version contains in-frame clones alone and is incomplete. That table gives V, J and clone size, and the DNA gave D and trimming. This sample has more than 90,000 clones; roughly 84% occur once, and the top ten carry over 1.2%. V gene TRBV18 combines with J gene TRBJ2-1; TRBD2 matches 11 bases. The clonotype originates from a man in his forties or fifties with acute or convalescent COVID-19. Material for sequencing was peripheral blood. CDR3 region: CASSQIAGGVDEQFF. In DNA form, the CDR3 reads TGTGCCAGCTCCCAGATAGCGGGAGGGGTCGATGAGCAGTTCTTC.